Described below is a single TCR beta chain sequence and its context. No antigen is known for it. Here immunoSEQ multiplex PCR was the method, and the copy in TCRdb shows in-frame clones only, minus some. This sample has about 35,000 clones, with about 94% found just once. Germline V gives CDR1 LGHNA, CDR2 YNFKEQ. The CDR3 is made up of 14 amino acids. V gave up 3 bases and J gave up 4 bases, with 12 bases separating them. The entry originates in a study of graft-versus-host responses after intestinal transplantation. For the study at large: Tacrolimus and steroids were given for roughly 3 years to all recipients after anti-thymocyte globulin induction.

The source of this sequence is a human donor who was the organ donor for an intestinal transplant. Material: unstimulated CD8+ T cells sorted from spleen or lymph node cells, obtained before transplant. The rearrangement links TRBV4-2 to TRBJ1-2, with D maybe TRBD1 (5 bases). The CDR3 DNA is TGTGCCAGCAGCCATCCGGGACGTCTCTATGGCTACACCTTC. This sequence encodes CASSHPGRLYGYTF.